A selection of T cell receptor beta chains follows, all from one sample in a study of blood T cell repertoires in COVID-19. The data were produced by immunoSEQ multiplex PCR, yet TCRdb's version contains in-frame clones alone and is incomplete. This sample carries about 370,000 clones, roughly nine tenths of them seen once, and the ten largest clones take roughly 0.9%. The sequenced sample consisted of PBMCs or T cells enriched from blood (not recorded which). The origin of the receptors is a woman aged 40 to 55 who had been exposed to COVID-19. CDR3s include the opening cysteine and the closing phenylalanine or tryptophan. Each record gives: clone size, V gene, J gene, D gene, CDR3 protein, CDR3 DNA. A D gene is named only where the DNA matches it firmly. Clone sizes are given selectively: once, few, many, or a class where the clone is expanded.

size: -
V: TRBV15
J: TRBJ2-1
D: TRBD2
CDR3: CATSRRRAGATGDEQFF
DNA: TGTGCCACCAGCAGACGGAGGGCGGGAGCTACCGGGGATGAGCAGTTCTTC

size: once
V: TRBV27
J: TRBJ2-3
D: TRBD2
CDR3: CASSPVGRDTQYF
DNA: TGTGCCAGCAGTCCCGTCGGGAGGGATACGCAGTATTTT

size: -
V: TRBV7-9
J: TRBJ2-7
D: -
CDR3: CASSLGARAGSYEQYF
DNA: TGTGCCAGCAGCTTAGGGGCCAGGGCAGGGTCCTACGAGCAGTACTTC

size: -
V: TRBV15
J: TRBJ2-1
D: -
CDR3: CATRPGRGDYNEQFF
DNA: TGTGCCACCCGACCCGGGCGGGGAGATTACAATGAGCAGTTCTTC

size: -
V: TRBV21-1
J: TRBJ1-5
D: -
CDR3: CASSKSDGRVVNQPQHF
DNA: TGTGCCAGCAGCAAATCGGACGGCAGGGTAGTAAATCAGCCCCAGCATTTT

size: few
V: TRBV27
J: TRBJ2-7
D: TRBD1
CDR3: CASSLLRTGRRRNYEQYF
DNA: TGTGCCAGCAGTCTCCTCCGGACAGGGAGACGCCGAAACTACGAGCAGTACTTC

size: -
V: TRBV7-7
J: TRBJ2-3
D: -
CDR3: CASSLRTGDTDTQYF
DNA: TGTGCTAGCAGCTTGAGAACAGGAGACACAGATACGCAGTATTTT

size: once
V: TRBV7-6
J: TRBJ2-2
D: -
CDR3: CASSLASGTGELFF
DNA: TGTGCCAGCAGCTTAGCCTCGGGCACCGGGGAGCTGTTTTTT

size: -
V: TRBV30
J: TRBJ1-5
D: TRBD1
CDR3: CAWDVGTGVAQPQHF
DNA: TGTGCCTGGGACGTAGGGACAGGGGTGGCTCAGCCCCAGCATTTT

size: -
V: TRBV5-4
J: TRBJ2-3
D: TRBD2
CDR3: CASSLGGRASTDTQYF
DNA: TGTGCCAGCAGCTTGGGAGGGAGGGCTAGCACAGATACGCAGTATTTT

size: -
V: TRBV3-1/TRBV3-2
J: TRBJ2-7
D: -
CDR3: CASSLRGGEGEQYF
DNA: TGTGCCAGCAGCCTAAGGGGGGGAGAAGGCGAGCAGTACTTC

size: -
V: TRBV7-6
J: TRBJ2-1
D: -
CDR3: CASSSLGLPPNEQFF
DNA: TGTGCCAGCAGCTCCTTGGGACTTCCTCCGAATGAGCAGTTCTTC

size: -
V: TRBV30
J: TRBJ1-1
D: -
CDR3: CAWSAGLHTEAFF
DNA: TGTGCCTGGAGTGCAGGGTTGCACACTGAAGCTTTCTTT

size: -
V: TRBV12-3/TRBV12-4
J: TRBJ1-1
D: -
CDR3: CASSPPGRTEAFF
DNA: TGTGCCAGCAGCCCCCCGGGGAGGACTGAAGCTTTCTTT

size: -
V: TRBV5-1
J: TRBJ1-1
D: -
CDR3: CASSSDMRGNTEAFF
DNA: TGCGCCAGCAGCTCCGACATGCGGGGGAACACTGAAGCTTTCTTT

size: -
V: TRBV11-2
J: TRBJ1-1
D: -
CDR3: CASSIGRGTTEAFF
DNA: TGTGCCAGCTCGATCGGTCGGGGGACCACTGAAGCTTTCTTT

size: few
V: TRBV2
J: TRBJ2-1
D: TRBD2
CDR3: CASKTSATWGEQFF
DNA: TGTGCCAGCAAGACTAGCGCGACGTGGGGTGAGCAGTTCTTC

size: once
V: TRBV30
J: TRBJ1-1
D: -
CDR3: CAWSVPEMMNTEAFF
DNA: TGTGCCTGGAGTGTACCCGAGATGATGAACACTGAAGCTTTCTTT

size: -
V: TRBV12-3/TRBV12-4
J: TRBJ2-1
D: TRBD2
CDR3: CASNNLAGNEQFF
DNA: TGTGCCAGCAACAACCTAGCGGGGAATGAGCAGTTCTTC

size: -
V: TRBV3-1/TRBV3-2
J: TRBJ1-2
D: -
CDR3: CASSAQGLYGYTF
DNA: TGTGCCAGCAGCGCCCAGGGGCTATATGGCTACACCTTC

size: -
V: TRBV29-1
J: TRBJ2-1
D: TRBD2
CDR3: CSVGTSGSWDGEQFF
DNA: TGCAGCGTCGGGACTAGCGGGAGCTGGGACGGTGAGCAGTTCTTC

size: -
V: TRBV10-1
J: TRBJ2-1
D: -
CDR3: CASNAGGSYNEQFF
DNA: TGCGCCAGCAATGCAGGAGGTTCGTACAATGAGCAGTTCTTC

size: -
V: TRBV5-1
J: TRBJ2-2
D: TRBD1
CDR3: CASSLSGTANTGELFF
DNA: TGCGCCAGCAGTCTTTCCGGGACAGCGAACACCGGGGAGCTGTTTTTT

size: -
V: TRBV6-5
J: TRBJ1-3
D: -
CDR3: CASSYARAGNTIYF
DNA: TGTGCCAGCAGTTACGCCCGGGCTGGAAACACCATATATTTT

size: -
V: TRBV12-3/TRBV12-4
J: TRBJ1-1
D: -
CDR3: CASSLEVRTEAFF
DNA: TGTGCCAGCAGTTTGGAGGTTCGGACTGAAGCTTTCTTT

size: -
V: TRBV7-2
J: TRBJ2-4
D: -
CDR3: CASSLGGAVAKNIQYF
DNA: TGTGCCAGCAGCTTAGGCGGAGCGGTAGCCAAAAACATTCAGTACTTC